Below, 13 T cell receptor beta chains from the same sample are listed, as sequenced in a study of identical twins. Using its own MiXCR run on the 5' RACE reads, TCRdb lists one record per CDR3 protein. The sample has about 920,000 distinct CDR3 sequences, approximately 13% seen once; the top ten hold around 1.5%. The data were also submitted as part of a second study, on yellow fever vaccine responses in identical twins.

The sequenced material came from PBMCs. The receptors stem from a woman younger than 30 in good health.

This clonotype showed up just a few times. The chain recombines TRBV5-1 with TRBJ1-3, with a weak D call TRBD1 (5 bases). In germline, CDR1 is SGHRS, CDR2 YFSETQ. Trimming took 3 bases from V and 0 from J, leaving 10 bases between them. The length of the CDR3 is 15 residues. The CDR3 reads CASSSTANSGNTIYF. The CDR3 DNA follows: TGCGCCAGCAGCTCGACAGCCAACTCTGGAAACACCATATATTTT.

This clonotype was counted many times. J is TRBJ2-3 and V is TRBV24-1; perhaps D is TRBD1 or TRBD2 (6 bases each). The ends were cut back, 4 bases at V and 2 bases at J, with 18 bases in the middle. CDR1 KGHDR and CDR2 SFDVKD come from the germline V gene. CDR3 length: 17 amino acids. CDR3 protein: CATSDPRGGRTTDTQYF. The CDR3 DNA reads TGTGCCACCAGTGACCCCAGGGGAGGACGGACCACAGATACGCAGTATTTT.

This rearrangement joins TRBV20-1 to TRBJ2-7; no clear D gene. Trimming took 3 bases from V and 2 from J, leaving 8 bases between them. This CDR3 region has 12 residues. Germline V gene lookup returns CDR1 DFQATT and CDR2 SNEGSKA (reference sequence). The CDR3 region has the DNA TGCAGTGCTAGCACGGTTCCCTACGAGCAGTACTTC. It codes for CSASTVPYEQYF.

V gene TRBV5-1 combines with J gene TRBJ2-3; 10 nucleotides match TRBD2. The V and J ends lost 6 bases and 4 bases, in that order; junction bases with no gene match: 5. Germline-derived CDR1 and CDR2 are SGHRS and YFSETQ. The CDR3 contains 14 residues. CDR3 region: CASKWGTSADTQYF. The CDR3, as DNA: TGCGCCAGCAAATGGGGGACTAGCGCAGATACGCAGTATTTT.

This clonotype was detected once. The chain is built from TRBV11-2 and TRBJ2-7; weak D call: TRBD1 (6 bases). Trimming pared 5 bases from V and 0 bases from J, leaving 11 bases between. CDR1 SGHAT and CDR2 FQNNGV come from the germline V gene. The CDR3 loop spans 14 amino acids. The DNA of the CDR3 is TGTGCCAGCAGCCCAGGGGCCAGCTCCTACGAGCAGTACGTC. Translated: CASSPGASSYEQYV.

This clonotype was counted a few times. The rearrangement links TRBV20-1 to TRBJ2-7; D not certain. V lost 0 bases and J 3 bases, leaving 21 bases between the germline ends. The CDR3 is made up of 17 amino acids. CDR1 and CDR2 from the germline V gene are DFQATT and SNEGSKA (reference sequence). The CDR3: CSARDKSDPFFFYEQYF. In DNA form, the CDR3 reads TGCAGTGCTAGAGATAAGAGCGACCCATTCTTTTTCTACGAGCAGTACTTC.

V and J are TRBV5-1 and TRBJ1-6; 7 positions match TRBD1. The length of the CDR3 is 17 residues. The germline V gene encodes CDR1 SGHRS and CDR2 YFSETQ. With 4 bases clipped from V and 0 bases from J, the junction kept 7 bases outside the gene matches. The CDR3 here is CASSPGQTSSYNSPLHF. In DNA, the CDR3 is TGCGCCAGCAGCCCGGGACAGACTAGCTCCTATAATTCACCCCTCCACTTT.

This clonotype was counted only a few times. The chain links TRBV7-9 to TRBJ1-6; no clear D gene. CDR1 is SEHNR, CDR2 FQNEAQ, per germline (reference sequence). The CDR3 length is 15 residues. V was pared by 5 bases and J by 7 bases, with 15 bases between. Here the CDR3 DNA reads TGTGCCAGCAGCCCTCCGGAGGGCGGGAATTCACCCCTCCACTTT. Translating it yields CASSPPEGGNSPLHF. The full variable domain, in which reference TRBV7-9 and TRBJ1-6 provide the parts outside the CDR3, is DTGVSQNPRHKITKRGQNVTFRCDPISEHNRLYWYRQTLGQGPEFLTYFQNEAQLEKSRLLSDRFSAERPKGSFSTLEIQRTEQGDSAMYLCASSPPEGGNSPLHFGNGTRLTVT.

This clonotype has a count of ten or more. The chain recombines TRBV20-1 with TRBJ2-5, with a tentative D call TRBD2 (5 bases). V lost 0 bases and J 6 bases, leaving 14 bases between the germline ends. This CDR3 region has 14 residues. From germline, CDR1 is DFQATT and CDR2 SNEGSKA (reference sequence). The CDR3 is CSAREDLMLKTQYF. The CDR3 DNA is TGCAGTGCTAGAGAGGACTTGATGCTGAAGACCCAGTACTTC.

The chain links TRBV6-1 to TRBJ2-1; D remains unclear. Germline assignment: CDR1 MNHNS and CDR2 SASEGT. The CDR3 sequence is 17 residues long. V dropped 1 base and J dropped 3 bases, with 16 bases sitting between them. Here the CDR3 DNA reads TGTGCCAGCAGTGAAGAGGAGAAAATTTGGGGCTACAATGAGCAGTTCTTC. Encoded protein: CASSEEEKIWGYNEQFF.

DNA for the CDR3: TGTGCCAGCACATACGGAAACTACGAGCAGTACTTC. Translating gives CASTYGNYEQYF. This chain uses TRBV2 with TRBJ2-7; D unclear. The V gene lost 7 bases and the J gene lost 3 bases, with 10 bases spanning the gap. Looked up from germline, CDR1 is SNHLY and CDR2 is FYNNEI. The CDR3 runs to 12 residues.

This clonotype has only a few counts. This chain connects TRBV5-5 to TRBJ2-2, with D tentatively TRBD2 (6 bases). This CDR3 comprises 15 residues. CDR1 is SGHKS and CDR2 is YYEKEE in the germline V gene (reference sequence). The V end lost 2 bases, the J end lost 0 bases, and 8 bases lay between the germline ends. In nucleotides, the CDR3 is TGTGCCAGCAGCTTTCTAGCGACGAACACCGGGGAGCTGTTTTTT. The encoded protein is CASSFLATNTGELFF.

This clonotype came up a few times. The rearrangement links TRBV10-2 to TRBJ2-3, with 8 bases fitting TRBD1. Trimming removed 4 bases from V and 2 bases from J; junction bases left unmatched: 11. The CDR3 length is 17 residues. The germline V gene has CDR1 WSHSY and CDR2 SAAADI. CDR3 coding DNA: TGCGCCAGCAGTGGTGTTCTGGGACAGGAATTCACAGATACGCAGTATTTT. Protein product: CASSGVLGQEFTDTQYF.